This TCR beta chain was identified during a study of control samples from healthy donors and cancer patients. The germline CDR1 and CDR2 sequences are SGHNT and YENEEA. The CDR3 covers 14 residues. Trimming shortened V by 2 bases and J by 1 base, and 9 bases separated the two germline ends. Generated by immunoSEQ multiplex PCR, the TCRdb table keeps only in-frame clones and is missing some. This repertoire shows 130,000 or so clones, roughly 90% found once; its top ten account for roughly 3.2%. This TCR was sampled from a man aged 45-65 years in good health. The chain carries TRBV11-3 and TRBJ2-7; D is uncertain. The sample comprised blood. The CDR3 reads CASSLRAPSYEQYF. In DNA, the CDR3 is TGTGCCAGCAGCTTAAGGGCCCCGTCCTACGAGCAGTACTTC. Combining the CDR3 with reference TRBV11-3 and TRBJ2-7 gives the whole variable domain EAGVVQSPRYKIIEKKQPVAFWCNPISGHNTLYWYLQNLGQGPELLIRYENEEAVDDSQLPKDRFSAERLKGVDSTLKIQPAELGDSAVYLCASSLRAPSYEQYFGPGTRLTVT.